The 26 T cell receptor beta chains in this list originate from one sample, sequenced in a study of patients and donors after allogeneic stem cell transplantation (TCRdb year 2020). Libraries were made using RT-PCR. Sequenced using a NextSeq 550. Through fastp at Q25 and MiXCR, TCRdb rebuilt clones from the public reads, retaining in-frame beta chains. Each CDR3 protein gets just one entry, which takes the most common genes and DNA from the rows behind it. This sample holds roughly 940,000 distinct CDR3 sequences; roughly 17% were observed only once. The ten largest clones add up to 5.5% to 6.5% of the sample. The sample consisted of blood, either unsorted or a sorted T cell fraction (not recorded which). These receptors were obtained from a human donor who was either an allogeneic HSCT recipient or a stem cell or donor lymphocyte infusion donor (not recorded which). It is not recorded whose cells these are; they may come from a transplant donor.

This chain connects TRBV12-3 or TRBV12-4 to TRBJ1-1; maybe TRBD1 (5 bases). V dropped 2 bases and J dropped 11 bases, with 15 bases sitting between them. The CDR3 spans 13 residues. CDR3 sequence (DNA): TGTGCCAGCAGTTTATCGGGGCGGGGAGGCGCTTTCTTT. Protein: CASSLSGRGGAFF.

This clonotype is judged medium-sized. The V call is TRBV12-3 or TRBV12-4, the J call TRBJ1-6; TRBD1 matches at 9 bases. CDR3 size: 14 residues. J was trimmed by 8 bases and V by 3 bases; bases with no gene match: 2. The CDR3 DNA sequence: TGTGCCAGCAGTTTCGGGACAGGGTATTCACCCCTCCACTTT. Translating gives CASSFGTGYSPLHF.

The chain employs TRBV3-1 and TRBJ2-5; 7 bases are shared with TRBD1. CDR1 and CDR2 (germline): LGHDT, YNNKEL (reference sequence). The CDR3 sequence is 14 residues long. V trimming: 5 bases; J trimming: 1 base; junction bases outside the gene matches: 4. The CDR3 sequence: CASSEGQSQETQYF. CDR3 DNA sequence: TGTGCCAGCAGCGAGGGACAGTCCCAAGAGACCCAGTACTTC.

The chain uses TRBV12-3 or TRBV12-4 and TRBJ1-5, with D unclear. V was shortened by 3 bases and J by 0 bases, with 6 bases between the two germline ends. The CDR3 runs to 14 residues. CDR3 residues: CASSFQRSNQPQHF. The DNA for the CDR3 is TGTGCCAGCAGTTTCCAGCGTAGCAATCAGCCCCAGCATTTT.

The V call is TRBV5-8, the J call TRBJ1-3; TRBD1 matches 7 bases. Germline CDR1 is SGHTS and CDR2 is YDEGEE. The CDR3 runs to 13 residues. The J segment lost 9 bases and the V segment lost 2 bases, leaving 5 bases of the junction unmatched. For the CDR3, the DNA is TGTGCCAGCAGCTTACCCGGGACAGTCACCATATATTTT. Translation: CASSLPGTVTIYF.

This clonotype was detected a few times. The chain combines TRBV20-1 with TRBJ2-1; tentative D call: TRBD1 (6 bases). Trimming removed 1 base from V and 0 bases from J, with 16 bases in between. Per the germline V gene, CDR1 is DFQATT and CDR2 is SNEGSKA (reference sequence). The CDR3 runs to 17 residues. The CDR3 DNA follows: TGCAGTGCTAGAGTTTCTGGGGGCGGTCGCTCCTACAATGAGCAGTTCTTC. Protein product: CSARVSGGGRSYNEQFF.

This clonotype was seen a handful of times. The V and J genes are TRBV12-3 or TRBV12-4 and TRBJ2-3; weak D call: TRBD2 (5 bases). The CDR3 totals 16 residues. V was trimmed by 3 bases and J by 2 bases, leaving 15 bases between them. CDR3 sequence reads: CASSFPAERNTDTQYF. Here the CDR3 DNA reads TGTGCCAGCAGTTTCCCCGCCGAGCGGAACACAGATACGCAGTATTTT.

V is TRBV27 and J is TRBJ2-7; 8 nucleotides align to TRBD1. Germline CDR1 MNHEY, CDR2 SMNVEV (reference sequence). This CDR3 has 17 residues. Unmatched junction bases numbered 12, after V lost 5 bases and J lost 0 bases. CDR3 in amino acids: CASSDSSRTGGSYEQYF. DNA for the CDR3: TGTGCCAGCAGTGACTCCTCACGTACAGGGGGCTCCTACGAGCAGTACTTC.

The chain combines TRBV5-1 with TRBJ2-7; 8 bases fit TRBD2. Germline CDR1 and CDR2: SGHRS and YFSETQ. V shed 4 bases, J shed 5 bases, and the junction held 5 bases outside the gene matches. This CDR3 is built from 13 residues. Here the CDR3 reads CASSMTSVNEQYF. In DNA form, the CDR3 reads TGCGCCAGCAGCATGACTAGCGTAAACGAGCAGTACTTC.

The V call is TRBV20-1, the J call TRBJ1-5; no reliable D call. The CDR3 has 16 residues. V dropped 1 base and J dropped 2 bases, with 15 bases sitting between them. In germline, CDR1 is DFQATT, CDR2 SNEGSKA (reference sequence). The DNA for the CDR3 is TGCAGTGCTAGAGTCCCCGCCGGAAGCGGCAATCAGCCCCAGCATTTT. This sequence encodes CSARVPAGSGNQPQHF.

This chain's CDR3 is CASSPLGARGQTEAFF. In DNA form, the CDR3 reads TGCGCCAGCAGCCCACTGGGGGCCAGGGGGCAGACTGAAGCTTTCTTT. The chain employs TRBV5-1 and TRBJ1-1; 8 positions agree with TRBD1. V shed 4 bases and J 5 bases; nucleotides not matched to a gene: 13. Germline loops: CDR1 SGHRS, CDR2 YFSETQ. The CDR3 consists of 16 residues.

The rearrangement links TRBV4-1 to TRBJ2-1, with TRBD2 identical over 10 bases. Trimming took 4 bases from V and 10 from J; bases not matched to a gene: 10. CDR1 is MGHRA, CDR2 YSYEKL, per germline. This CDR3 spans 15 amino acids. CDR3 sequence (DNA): TGCGCCAGCAGCCCATCCGGGACTAGCGAATTCGAGCAGTTCTTC. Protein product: CASSPSGTSEFEQFF.

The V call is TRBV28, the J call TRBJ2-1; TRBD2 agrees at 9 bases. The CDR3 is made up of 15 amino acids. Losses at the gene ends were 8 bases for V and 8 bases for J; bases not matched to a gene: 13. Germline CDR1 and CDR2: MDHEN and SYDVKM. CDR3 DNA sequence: TGTGCCAGCCTCTGTTGGGGACTAGCATGCCATGAGCAGTTCTTC. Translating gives CASLCWGLACHEQFF.

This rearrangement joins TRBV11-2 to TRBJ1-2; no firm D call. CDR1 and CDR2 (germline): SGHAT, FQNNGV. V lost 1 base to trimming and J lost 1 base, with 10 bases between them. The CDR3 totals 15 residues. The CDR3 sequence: CASSLGVDGNYGYTF. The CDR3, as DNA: TGTGCCAGCAGCTTAGGGGTGGACGGTAACTATGGCTACACCTTC.

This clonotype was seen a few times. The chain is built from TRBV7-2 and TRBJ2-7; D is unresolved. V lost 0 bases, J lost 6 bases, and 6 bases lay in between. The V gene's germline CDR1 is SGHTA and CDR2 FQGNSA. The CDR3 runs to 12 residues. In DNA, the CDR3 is TGTGCCAGCAGCTTAGCTGCAGTCGAGCAGTACTTC. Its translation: CASSLAAVEQYF.

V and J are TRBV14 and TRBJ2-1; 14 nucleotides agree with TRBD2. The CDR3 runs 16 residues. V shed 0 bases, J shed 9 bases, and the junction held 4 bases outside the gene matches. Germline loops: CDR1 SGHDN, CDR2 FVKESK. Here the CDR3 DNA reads TGTGCCAGCAGCCAAGAGGGACTAGCGGGAGACGGTGAGCAGTTCTTC. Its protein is CASSQEGLAGDGEQFF.

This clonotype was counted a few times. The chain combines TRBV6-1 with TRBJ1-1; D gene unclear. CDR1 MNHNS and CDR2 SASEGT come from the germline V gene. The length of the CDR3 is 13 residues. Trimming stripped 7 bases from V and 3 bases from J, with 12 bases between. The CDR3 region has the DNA TGTGCCAGCAATCCAGACTGGTACACTGAAGCTTTCTTT. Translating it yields CASNPDWYTEAFF.

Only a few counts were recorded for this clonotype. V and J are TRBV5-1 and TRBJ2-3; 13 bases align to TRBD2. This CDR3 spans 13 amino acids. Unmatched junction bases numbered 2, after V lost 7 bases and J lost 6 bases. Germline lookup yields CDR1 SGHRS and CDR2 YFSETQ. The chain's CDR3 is CASRLAGGDTQYF. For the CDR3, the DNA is TGCGCCAGCCGACTAGCGGGAGGTGATACGCAGTATTTT.

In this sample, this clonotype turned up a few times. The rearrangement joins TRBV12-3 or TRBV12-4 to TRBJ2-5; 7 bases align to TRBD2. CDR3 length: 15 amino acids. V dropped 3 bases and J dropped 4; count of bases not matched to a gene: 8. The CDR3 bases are TGTGCCAGCAGTTTGGGTGAGCGGGATACAGAGACCCAGTACTTC. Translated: CASSLGERDTETQYF.

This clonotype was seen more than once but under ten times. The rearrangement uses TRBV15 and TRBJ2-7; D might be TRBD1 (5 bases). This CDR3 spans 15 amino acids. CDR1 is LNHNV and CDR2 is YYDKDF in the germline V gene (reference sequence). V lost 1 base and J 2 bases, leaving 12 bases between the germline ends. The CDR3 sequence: CATSRVKAGTYEQYF. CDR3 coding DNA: TGTGCCACCAGCAGAGTAAAGGCAGGGACCTACGAGCAGTACTTC.

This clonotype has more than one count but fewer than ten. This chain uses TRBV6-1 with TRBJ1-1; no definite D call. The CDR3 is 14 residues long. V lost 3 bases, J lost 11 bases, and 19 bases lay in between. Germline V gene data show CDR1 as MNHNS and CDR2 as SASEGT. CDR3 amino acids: CASSDPPHNSDAFF. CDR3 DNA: TGTGCCAGCAGTGACCCCCCACACAATTCCGACGCTTTCTTT.

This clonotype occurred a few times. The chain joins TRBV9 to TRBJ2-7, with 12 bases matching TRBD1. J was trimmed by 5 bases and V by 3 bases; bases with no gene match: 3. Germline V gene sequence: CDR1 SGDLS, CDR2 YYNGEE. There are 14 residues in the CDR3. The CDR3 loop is CASSGGTGGDEQYF. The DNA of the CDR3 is TGTGCCAGCAGCGGCGGGACAGGGGGCGACGAGCAGTACTTC.

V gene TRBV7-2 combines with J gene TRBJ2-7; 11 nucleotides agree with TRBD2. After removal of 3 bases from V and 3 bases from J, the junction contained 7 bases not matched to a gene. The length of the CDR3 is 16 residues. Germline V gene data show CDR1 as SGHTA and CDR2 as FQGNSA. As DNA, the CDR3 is TGTGCCAGCAGCTTTGGCACTAGCGGGGGTTACTACGAGCAGTACTTC. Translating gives CASSFGTSGGYYEQYF.

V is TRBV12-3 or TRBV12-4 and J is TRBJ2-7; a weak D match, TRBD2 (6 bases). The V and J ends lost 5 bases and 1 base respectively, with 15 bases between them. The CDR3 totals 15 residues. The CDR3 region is CASSPRAGGSYEQYF. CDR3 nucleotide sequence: TGTGCCAGCAGTCCCAGAGCGGGTGGGTCCTACGAGCAGTACTTC.

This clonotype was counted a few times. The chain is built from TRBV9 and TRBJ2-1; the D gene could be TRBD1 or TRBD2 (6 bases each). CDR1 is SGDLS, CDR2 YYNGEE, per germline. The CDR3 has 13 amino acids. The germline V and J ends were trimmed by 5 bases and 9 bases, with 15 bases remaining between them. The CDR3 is CASSKRVGGEQFF. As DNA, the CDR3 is TGTGCCAGCAGTAAGCGGGTAGGGGGTGAGCAGTTCTTC.

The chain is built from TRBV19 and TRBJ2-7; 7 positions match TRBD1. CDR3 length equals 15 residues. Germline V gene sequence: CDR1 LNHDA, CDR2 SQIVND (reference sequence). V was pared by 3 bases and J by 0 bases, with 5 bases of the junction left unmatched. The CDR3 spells CASSIAQGISYEQYF. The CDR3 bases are TGTGCCAGTAGTATCGCACAGGGGATCTCCTACGAGCAGTACTTC.